This T cell receptor (beta chain) was obtained from a study of CD8+CD57+ T cells in acquired aplastic anemia. Findings and caveats of the study: Twenty-nine CD8+ CDR3 sequences were shared between patients and controls.

Only patients with CD8+CD57+ cell expansion on flow cytometry were chosen for sequencing. Germline V gene data show CDR1 as ENHRY and CDR2 as SYGVKD. The CDR3 loop spans 14 amino acids. V lost 0 bases, J lost 2 bases, and 7 bases lay in between. As to this clonotype: Its antigen is not identified.

Genomic DNA was employed as the template in profiling TCR beta VDJ and CDR3. MiXCR was run by TCRdb on the reads, yielding one entry per CDR3 protein. The data show about 160,000 distinct CDR3 sequences, roughly 50% seen once. This clonotype was obtained from a human donor with aplastic anemia. The chain joins TRBV10-3 to TRBJ1-1; D uncertain. Material: sorted CD4+, CD8+, or CD8+CD57+ T cells (not recorded which) from PBMCs. CDR3 sequence: CAISESGRNTEAFF. CDR3 in DNA: TGTGCCATCAGTGAGTCCGGGCGTAACACTGAAGCTTTCTTT.